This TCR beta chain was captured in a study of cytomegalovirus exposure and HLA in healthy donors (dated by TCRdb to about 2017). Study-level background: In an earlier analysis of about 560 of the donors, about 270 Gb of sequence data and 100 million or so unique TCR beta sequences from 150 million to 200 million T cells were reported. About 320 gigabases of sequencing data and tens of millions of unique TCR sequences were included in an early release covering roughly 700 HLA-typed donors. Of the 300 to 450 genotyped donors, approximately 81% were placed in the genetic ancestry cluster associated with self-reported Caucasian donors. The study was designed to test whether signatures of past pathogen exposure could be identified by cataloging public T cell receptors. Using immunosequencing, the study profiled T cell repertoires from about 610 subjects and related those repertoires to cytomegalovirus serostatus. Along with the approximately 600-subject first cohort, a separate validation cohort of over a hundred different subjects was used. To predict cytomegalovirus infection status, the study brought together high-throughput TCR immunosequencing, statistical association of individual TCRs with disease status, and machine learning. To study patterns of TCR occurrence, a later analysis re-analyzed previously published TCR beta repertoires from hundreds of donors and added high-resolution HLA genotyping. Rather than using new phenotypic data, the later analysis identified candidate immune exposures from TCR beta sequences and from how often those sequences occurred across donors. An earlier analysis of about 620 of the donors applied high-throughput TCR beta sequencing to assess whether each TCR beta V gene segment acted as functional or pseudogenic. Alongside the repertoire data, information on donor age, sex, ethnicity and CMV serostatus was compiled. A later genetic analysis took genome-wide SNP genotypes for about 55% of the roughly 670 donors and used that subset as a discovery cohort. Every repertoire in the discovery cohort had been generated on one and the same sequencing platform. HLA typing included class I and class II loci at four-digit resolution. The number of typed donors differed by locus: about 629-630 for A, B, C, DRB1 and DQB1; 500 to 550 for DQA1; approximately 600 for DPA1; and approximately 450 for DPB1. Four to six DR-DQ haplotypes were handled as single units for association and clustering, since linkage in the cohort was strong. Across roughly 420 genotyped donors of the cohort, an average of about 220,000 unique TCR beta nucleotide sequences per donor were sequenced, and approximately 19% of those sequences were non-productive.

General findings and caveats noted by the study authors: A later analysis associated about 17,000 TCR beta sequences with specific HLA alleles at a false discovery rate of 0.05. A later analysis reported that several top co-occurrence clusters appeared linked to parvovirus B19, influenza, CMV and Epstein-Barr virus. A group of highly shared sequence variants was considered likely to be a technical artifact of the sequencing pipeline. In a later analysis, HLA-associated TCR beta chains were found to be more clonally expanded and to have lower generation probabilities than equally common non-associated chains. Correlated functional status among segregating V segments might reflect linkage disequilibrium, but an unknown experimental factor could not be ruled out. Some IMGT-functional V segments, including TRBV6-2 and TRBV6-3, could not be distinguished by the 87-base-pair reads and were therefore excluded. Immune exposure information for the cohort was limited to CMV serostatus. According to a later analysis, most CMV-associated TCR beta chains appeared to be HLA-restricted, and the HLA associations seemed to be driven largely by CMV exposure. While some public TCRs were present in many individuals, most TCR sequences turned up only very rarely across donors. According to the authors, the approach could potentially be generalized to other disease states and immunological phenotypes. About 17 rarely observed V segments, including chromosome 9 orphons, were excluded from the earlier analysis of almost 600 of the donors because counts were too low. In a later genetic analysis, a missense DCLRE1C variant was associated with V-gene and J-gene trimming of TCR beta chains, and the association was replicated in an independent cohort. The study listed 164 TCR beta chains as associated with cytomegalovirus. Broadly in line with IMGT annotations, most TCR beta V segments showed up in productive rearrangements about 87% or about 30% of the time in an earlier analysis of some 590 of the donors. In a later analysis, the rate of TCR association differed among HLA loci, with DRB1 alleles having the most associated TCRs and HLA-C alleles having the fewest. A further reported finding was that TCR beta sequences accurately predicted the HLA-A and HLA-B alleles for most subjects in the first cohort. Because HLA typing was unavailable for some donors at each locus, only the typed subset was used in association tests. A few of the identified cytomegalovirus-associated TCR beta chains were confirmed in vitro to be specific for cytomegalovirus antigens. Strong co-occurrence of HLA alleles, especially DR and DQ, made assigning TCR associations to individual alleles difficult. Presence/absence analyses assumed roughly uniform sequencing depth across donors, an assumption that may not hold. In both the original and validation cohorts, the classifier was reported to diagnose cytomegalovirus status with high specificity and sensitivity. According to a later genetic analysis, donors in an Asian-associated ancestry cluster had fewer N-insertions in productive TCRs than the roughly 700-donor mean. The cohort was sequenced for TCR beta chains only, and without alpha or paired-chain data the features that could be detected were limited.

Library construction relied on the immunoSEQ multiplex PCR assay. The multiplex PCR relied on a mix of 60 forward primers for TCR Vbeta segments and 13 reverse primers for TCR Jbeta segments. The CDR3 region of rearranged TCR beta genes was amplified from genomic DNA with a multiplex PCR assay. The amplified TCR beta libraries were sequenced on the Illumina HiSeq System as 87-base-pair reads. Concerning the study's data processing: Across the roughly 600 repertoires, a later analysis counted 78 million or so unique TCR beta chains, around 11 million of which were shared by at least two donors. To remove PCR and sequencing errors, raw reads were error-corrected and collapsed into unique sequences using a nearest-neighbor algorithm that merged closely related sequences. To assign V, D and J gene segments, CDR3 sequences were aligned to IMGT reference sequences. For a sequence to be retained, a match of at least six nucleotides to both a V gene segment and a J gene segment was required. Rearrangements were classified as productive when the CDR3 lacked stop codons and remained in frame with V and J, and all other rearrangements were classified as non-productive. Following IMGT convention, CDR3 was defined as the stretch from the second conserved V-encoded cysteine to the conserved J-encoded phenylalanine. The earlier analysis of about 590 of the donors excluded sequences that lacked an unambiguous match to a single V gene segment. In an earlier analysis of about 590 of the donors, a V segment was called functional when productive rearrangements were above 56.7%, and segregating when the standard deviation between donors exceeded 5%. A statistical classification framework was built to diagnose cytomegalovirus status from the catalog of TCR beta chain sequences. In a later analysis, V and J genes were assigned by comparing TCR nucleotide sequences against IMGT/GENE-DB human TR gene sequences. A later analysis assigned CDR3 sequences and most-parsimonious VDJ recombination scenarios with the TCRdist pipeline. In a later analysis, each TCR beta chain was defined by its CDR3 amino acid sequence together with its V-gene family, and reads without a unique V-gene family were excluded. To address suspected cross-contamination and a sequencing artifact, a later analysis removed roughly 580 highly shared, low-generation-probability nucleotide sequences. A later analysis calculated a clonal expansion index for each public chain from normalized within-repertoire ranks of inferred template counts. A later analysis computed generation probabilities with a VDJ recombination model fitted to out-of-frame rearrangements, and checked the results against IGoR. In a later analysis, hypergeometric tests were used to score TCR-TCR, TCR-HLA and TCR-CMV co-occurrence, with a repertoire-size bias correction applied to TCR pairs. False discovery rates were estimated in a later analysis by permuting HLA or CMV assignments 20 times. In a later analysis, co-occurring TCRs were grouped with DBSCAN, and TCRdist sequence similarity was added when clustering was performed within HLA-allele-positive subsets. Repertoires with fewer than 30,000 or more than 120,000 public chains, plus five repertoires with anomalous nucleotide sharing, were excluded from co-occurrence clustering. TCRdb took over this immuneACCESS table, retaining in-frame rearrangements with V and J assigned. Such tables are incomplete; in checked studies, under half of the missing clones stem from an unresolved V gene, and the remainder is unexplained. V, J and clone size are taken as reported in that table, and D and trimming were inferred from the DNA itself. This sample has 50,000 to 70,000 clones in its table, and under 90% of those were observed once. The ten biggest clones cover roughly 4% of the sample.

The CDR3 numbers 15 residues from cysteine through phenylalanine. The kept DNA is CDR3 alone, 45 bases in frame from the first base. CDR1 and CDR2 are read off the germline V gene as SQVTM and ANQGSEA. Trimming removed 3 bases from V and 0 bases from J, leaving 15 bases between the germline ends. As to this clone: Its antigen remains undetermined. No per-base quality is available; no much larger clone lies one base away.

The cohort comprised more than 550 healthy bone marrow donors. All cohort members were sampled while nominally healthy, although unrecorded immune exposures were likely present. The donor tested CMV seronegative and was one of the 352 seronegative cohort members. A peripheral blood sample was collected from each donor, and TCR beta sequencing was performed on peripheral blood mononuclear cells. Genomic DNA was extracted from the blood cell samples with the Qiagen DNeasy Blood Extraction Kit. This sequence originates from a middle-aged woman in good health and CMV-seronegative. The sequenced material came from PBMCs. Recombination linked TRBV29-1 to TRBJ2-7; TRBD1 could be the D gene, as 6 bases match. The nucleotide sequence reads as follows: TGCAGCGTTGAGGGTTTGGGGACATACTCCTACGAGCAGTACTTC. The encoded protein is CSVEGLGTYSYEQYF.